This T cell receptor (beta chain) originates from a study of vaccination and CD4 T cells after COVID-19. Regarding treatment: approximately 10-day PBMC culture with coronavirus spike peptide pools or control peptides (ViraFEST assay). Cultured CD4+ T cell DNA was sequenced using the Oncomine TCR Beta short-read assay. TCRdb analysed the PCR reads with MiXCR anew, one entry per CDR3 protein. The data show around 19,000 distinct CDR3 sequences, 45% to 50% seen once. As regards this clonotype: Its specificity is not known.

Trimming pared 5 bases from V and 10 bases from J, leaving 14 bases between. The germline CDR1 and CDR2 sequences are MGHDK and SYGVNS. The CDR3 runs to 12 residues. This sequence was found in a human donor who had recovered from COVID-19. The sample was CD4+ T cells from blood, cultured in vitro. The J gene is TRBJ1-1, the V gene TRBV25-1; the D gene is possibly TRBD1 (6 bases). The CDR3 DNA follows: TGTGCCAGCAGTACCGGACAGTCGATAGCTTTCTTT. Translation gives CASSTGQSIAFF.